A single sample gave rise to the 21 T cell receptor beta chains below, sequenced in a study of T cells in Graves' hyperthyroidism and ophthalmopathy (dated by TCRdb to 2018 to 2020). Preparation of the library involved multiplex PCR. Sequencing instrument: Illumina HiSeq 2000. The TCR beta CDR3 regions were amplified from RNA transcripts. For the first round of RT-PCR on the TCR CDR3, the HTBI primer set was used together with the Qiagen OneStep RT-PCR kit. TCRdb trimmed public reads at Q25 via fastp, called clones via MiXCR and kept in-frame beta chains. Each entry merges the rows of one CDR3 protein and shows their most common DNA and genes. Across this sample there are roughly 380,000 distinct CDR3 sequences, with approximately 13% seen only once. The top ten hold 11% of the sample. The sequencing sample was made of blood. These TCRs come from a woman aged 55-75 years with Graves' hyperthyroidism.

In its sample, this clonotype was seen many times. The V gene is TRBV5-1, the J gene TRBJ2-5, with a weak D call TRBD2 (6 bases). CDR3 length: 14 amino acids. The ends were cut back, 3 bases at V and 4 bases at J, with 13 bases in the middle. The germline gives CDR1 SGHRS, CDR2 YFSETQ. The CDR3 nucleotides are TGCGCCAGCAGCTACTTGGGAGGAGGAGAGACCCAGTACTTC. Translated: CASSYLGGGETQYF.

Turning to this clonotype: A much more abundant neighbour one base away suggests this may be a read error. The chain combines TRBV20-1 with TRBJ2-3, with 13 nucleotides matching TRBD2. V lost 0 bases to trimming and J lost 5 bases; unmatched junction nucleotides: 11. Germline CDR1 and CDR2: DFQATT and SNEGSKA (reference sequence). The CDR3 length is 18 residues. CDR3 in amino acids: CSARDRILAGGPRDTQYF. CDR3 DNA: TGCAGTGCTAGAGATCGAATACTAGCGGGAGGGCCCAGAGATACGCAGTATTTT.

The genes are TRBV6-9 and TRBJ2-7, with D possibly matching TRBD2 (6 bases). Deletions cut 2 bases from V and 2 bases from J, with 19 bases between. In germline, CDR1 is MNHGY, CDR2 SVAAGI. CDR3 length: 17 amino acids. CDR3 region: CASSYLMGGKGAYEQYF. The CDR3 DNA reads TGTGCCAGCAGTTATCTTATGGGCGGGAAGGGTGCCTACGAGCAGTACTTC.

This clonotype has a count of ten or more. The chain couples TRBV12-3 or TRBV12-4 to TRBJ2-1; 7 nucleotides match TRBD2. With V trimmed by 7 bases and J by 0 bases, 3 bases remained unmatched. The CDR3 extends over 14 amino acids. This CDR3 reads CASTPGGSYNEQFF. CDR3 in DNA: TGTGCCAGCACCCCGGGAGGCTCCTACAATGAGCAGTTCTTC.

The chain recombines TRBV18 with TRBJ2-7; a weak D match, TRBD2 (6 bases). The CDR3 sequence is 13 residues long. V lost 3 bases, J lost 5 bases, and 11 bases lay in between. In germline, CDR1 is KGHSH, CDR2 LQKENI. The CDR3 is CASSPVWGDEQYF. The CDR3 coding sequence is TGTGCCAGCTCACCCGTATGGGGGGACGAGCAGTACTTC. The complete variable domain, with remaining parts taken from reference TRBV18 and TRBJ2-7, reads NAGVMQNPRHLVRRRGQEARLRCSPMKGHSHVYWYRQLPEEGLKFMVYLQKENIIDESGMPKERFSAEFPKEGPSILRIQQVVRGDSAAYFCASSPVWGDEQYFGPGTRLTVT.

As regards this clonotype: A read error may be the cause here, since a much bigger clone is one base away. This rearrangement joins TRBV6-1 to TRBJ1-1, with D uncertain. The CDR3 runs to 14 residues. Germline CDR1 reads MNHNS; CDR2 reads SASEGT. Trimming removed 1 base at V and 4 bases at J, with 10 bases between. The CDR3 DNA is TGTGCCAGCAGTGAAGTTGACACGGGCACTGAAGCTTTCTTT. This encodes CASSEVDTGTEAFF.

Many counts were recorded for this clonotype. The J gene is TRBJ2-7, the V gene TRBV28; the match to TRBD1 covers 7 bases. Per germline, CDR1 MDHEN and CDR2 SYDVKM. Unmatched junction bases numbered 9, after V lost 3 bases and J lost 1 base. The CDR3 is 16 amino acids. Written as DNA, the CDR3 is TGTGCCAGCAGTTTTGTGGCAGGGGGAAATTCCTACGAGCAGTACTTC. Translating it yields CASSFVAGGNSYEQYF. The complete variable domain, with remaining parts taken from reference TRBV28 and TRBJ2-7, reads DVKVTQSSRYLVKRTGEKVFLECVQDMDHENMFWYRQDPGLGLRLIYFSYDVKMKEKGDIPEGYSVSREKKERFSLILESASTNQTSMYLCASSFVAGGNSYEQYFGPGTRLTVT.

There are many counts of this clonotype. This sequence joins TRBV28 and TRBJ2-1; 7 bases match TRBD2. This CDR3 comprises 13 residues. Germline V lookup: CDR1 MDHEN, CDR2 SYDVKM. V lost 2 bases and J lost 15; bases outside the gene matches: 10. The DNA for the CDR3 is TGTGCCAGCAGTTTAGTGCGGGAGAGCGGCTGGTTCTTC. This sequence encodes CASSLVRESGWFF.

Written as DNA, the CDR3 is TGTGCCACCAACGTCCCACCGGGACGAAACTCTGGAAACACCATATATTTT. This gives the protein CATNVPPGRNSGNTIYF. The chain recombines TRBV24-1 with TRBJ1-3, with D perhaps matching TRBD1 (5 bases). The CDR3 loop spans 17 amino acids. Between the trimmed V and J ends, which lost 8 bases and 0 bases, there was a span of 19 bases. The germline V gene encodes CDR1 KGHDR and CDR2 SFDVKD.

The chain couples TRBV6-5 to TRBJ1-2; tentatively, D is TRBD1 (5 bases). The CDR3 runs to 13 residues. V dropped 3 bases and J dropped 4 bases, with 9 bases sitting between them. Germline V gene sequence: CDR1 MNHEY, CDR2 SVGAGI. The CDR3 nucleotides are TGTGCCAGCAGTTATGACGGGGGCTATGGCTACACCTTC. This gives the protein CASSYDGGYGYTF.

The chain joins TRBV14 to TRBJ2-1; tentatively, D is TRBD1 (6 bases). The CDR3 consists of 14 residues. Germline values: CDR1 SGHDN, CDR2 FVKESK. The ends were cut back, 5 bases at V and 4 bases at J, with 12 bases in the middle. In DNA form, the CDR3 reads TGTGCCAGCAGCAACACAGGACAGTACAATGAGCAGTTCTTC. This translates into CASSNTGQYNEQFF.

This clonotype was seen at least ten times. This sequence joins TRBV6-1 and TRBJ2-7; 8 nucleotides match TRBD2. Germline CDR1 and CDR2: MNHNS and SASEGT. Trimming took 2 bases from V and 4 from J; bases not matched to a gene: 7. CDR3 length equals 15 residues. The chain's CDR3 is CASSESGGRDYEQYF. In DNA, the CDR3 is TGTGCCAGCAGTGAAAGCGGGGGAAGGGATTACGAGCAGTACTTC.

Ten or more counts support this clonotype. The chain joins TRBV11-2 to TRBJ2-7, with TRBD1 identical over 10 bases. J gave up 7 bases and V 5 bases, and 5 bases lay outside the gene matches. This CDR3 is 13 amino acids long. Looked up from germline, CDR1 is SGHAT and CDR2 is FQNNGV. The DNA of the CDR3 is TGTGCCAGCAGCCGGGACAGGGGCCGGGAGCAGTACTTC. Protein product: CASSRDRGREQYF.

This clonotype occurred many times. For the CDR3, the DNA is TGCAGTGCTAGAGATCTAGGTAGCGGGGTAACCTACAATGAGCAGTTCTTC. It specifies CSARDLGSGVTYNEQFF. The rearrangement links TRBV20-1 to TRBJ2-1; 8 bases map to TRBD2. V was clipped by 0 bases and J by 2 bases; unmatched bases: 9. From germline, CDR1 is DFQATT and CDR2 SNEGSKA (reference sequence). The length of the CDR3 is 17 residues.

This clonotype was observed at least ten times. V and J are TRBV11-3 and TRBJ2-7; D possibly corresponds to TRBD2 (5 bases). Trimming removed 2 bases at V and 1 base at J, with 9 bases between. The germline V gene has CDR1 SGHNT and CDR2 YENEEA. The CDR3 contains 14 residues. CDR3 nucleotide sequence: TGTGCCAGCAGCTTATTTACGGGGTCCTACGAGCAGTACTTC. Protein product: CASSLFTGSYEQYF. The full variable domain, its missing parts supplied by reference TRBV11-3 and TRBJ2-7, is EAGVVQSPRYKIIEKKQPVAFWCNPISGHNTLYWYLQNLGQGPELLIRYENEEAVDDSQLPKDRFSAERLKGVDSTLKIQPAELGDSAVYLCASSLFTGSYEQYFGPGTRLTVT.

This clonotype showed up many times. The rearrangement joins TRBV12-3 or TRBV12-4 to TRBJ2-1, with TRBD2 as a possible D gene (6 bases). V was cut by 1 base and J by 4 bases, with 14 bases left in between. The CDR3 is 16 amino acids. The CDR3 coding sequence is TGTGCCAGCAGTTTAGTGGAGGGCGCTCTATACAATGAGCAGTTCTTC. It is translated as CASSLVEGALYNEQFF.

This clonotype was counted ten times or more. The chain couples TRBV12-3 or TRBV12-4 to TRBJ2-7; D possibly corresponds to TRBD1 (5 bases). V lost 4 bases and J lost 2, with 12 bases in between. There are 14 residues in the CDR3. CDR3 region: CASSSQDRTYEQYF. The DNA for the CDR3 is TGTGCCAGCAGTTCTCAAGACAGAACCTACGAGCAGTACTTC.

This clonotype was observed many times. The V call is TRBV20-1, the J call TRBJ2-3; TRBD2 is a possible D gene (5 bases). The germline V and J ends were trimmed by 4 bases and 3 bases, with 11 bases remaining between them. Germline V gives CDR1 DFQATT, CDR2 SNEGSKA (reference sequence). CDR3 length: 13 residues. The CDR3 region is CSANPSGTDTQYF. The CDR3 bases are TGCAGTGCTAATCCGTCGGGGACAGATACGCAGTATTTT.

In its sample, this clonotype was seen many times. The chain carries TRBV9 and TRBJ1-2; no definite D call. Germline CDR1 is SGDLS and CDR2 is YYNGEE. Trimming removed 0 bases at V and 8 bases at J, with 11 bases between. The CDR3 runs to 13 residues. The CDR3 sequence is CASSVGRGEGYTF. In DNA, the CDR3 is TGTGCCAGCAGCGTAGGGCGTGGGGAAGGCTACACCTTC.

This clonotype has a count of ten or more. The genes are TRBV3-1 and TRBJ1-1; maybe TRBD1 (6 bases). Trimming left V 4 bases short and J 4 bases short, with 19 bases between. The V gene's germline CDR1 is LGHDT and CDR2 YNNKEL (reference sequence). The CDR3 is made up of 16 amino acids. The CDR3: CASSLGDGRGGTEAFF. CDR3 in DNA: TGTGCCAGCAGCCTGGGGGACGGCAGAGGGGGCACTGAAGCTTTCTTT.

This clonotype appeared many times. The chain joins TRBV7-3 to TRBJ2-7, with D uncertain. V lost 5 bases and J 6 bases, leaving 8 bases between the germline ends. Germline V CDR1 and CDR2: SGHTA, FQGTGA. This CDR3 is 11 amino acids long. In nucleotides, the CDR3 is TGTGCCAGCAGCCCCGGGTGCGAGCAGTACTTC. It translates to CASSPGCEQYF.